This TCR beta chain was sequenced during a study of cytomegalovirus exposure and HLA in healthy donors (dated 2017 in TCRdb). Regarding the research as a whole: In an earlier analysis of 587 of the donors, under 300 Gb of sequence data and 120 million or so unique TCR beta sequences from about 190 million T cells were reported. Roughly 300 gigabases of sequencing data and around 85 million unique TCR sequences made up an early release that covered approximately 620 HLA-typed donors. Among the approximately 400 genotyped donors, around 81% belonged to the genetic ancestry cluster associated with self-reported Caucasian donors. The study aimed to test whether signatures of past pathogen exposure could be identified by cataloging public T cell receptors. The study profiled the T cell repertoires of about 720 subjects by immunosequencing and related them to cytomegalovirus serostatus. Along with the roughly 670-subject first cohort, a separate validation cohort of over a hundred different subjects was used. The study combined high-throughput TCR immunosequencing, statistical association of individual TCRs with disease status, and machine learning to predict cytomegalovirus infection status. In a later analysis, previously published TCR beta repertoires from 500 to 750 donors were re-analyzed and high-resolution HLA genotyping was added so that TCR occurrence patterns could be studied. Rather than drawing on any new phenotypic data, the later analysis identified candidate immune exposures from TCR beta sequences and the way those sequences occurred across donors. An earlier analysis of a few hundred of the donors applied high-throughput TCR beta sequencing to assess whether each TCR beta V gene segment acted as functional or pseudogenic. Donor age, sex, ethnicity and CMV serostatus were compiled together with the repertoire data. In a later genetic analysis, genome-wide SNP genotypes for about three fifths of the roughly 670 donors were used, and that subset was treated as a discovery cohort. All discovery cohort repertoires had been generated on a single sequencing platform. HLA typing covered class I and class II loci at four-digit resolution. Typing coverage varied by locus: about 620-630 donors for A, B, C, DRB1 and DQB1; roughly 500 for DQA1; approximately 610 for DPA1; more than 450 for DPB1. Four or five DR-DQ haplotypes were handled as single units for association and clustering because linkage in the cohort was strong. On average, approximately 250,000 unique TCR beta nucleotide sequences were sequenced per donor among 398 genotyped donors of the cohort, with 15% to 20% of those sequences being non-productive.

Libraries were prepared through the immunoSEQ multiplex PCR assay. The multiplex PCR relied on a mix of 60 forward primers for TCR Vbeta segments and 13 reverse primers for TCR Jbeta segments. The CDR3 region of rearranged TCR beta genes was amplified from genomic DNA by a multiplex PCR assay. The Illumina HiSeq System was used to sequence the amplified TCR beta libraries as 87-base-pair reads. On the authors' methods: Across the 640 or so repertoires, a later analysis counted tens of millions of unique TCR beta chains, approximately 10 million of which were shared by at least two donors. To remove PCR and sequencing errors, raw reads were error-corrected and collapsed into unique sequences using a nearest-neighbor algorithm that merged closely related sequences. V, D and J gene segments were assigned by aligning CDR3 sequences to IMGT reference sequences. For a sequence to be retained, at least a six-nucleotide match to both a V gene segment and a J gene segment was required. A rearrangement counted as productive if the CDR3 had no stop codons and remained in frame with V and J, and every other rearrangement counted as non-productive. CDR3 was defined by IMGT convention, running from the second conserved V-encoded cysteine to the conserved J-encoded phenylalanine. The earlier analysis of about 620 of the donors excluded sequences that lacked an unambiguous match to a single V gene segment. An earlier analysis of a few hundred of the donors called V segments functional above 56.7% productive rearrangements and segregating when the between-donor standard deviation exceeded 5%. To diagnose cytomegalovirus status from the catalog of TCR beta chain sequences, a statistical classification framework was built. V and J gene assignment, in a later analysis, came from comparing TCR nucleotide sequences with IMGT/GENE-DB human TR gene sequences. A later analysis assigned CDR3 sequences and most-parsimonious VDJ recombination scenarios with the TCRdist pipeline. In a later analysis, each TCR beta chain was defined by its CDR3 amino acid sequence together with its V-gene family, and reads lacking a unique V-gene family were excluded. As a way to deal with suspected cross-contamination and a sequencing artifact, a later analysis dropped 450 to 700 nucleotide sequences that were highly shared and had low generation probability. For each public chain, a later analysis derived a clonal expansion index from normalized ranks of inferred template counts within each repertoire. Generation probabilities in a later analysis came from a VDJ recombination model fitted to out-of-frame rearrangements, and those results were checked against IGoR. A later analysis scored TCR-TCR, TCR-HLA and TCR-CMV co-occurrence with hypergeometric tests, applying a repertoire-size bias correction to TCR pairs. To estimate false discovery rates, a later analysis permuted the HLA or CMV assignments 20 times. In a later analysis, co-occurring TCRs were grouped using DBSCAN, and TCRdist sequence similarity was added for clustering within HLA-allele-positive subsets. Repertoires with fewer than 30,000 or more than 120,000 public chains were left out of co-occurrence clustering, as were four to six repertoires with anomalous nucleotide sharing. Imported from immuneACCESS, the table was reduced by TCRdb to in-frame sequences with V and J called. These copies leave out some clones; in studies compared against another copy, an unresolved V gene accounts for under half, and the cause of the remainder is not known. V and J calls and clone size are as listed in that table; D and trimming were resolved from the DNA. Recorded for this sample are some 160,000 clones; approximately 83% of them occurred a single time. The ten largest make up more than 1.5% of the sample.

CDR1 and CDR2 are read off the germline V gene as SGHRS and YFSETQ. The CDR3 covers 15 residues, taking in both the cysteine and the phenylalanine. The sequence is cut down to CDR3 DNA, 45 bases in frame from base 1. The cohort comprised approximately 700 healthy bone marrow donors. Cohort members were all nominally healthy when sampled, although unrecorded immune exposures were likely present. The donor was CMV seronegative and belonged to the group of 352 seronegative cohort members. A peripheral blood sample was collected from each donor, and TCR beta sequencing was performed on peripheral blood mononuclear cells. The Qiagen DNeasy Blood Extraction Kit was used to extract genomic DNA from the blood cell samples. The research as a whole found: The study gave a list of over 150 TCR beta chains associated with cytomegalovirus. Most CMV-associated TCR beta chains appeared to be HLA-restricted in a later analysis, and the HLA associations seemed to be driven largely by CMV exposure. In a later genetic analysis, a missense DCLRE1C variant was associated with V-gene and J-gene trimming of TCR beta chains, and the association was replicated in an independent cohort. In a later analysis, TCR association rates were found to vary across HLA loci, with the most associated TCRs seen for DRB1 alleles and the fewest for HLA-C alleles. Most TCR sequences were observed very rarely across donors, whereas some public TCRs were present in many individuals. In a later analysis, HLA-associated TCR beta chains were found to be more clonally expanded and to have lower generation probabilities than equally common non-associated chains. Some IMGT-functional V segments, including TRBV6-2 and TRBV6-3, could not be distinguished by the 87-base-pair reads and were therefore excluded. CMV serostatus was the only immune exposure information available for the cohort. Broadly in line with IMGT annotations, most TCR beta V segments showed up in productive rearrangements about 87% or about 30% of the time in an earlier analysis of 587 of the donors. It was suggested by the authors that the approach could potentially be generalized to other disease states and immunological phenotypes. A further reported finding was that TCR beta sequences accurately predicted the HLA-A and HLA-B alleles for most subjects in the first cohort. Linkage disequilibrium might explain the correlated functional status among segregating V segments, but an unknown experimental factor could not be ruled out. Strong co-occurrence of HLA alleles, especially DR and DQ, made assigning TCR associations to individual alleles difficult. The earlier analysis of around 600 of the donors excluded some 15 rarely observed V segments, including chromosome 9 orphons, because counts were too low. Three of the identified cytomegalovirus-associated TCR beta chains were confirmed in vitro to be specific for cytomegalovirus antigens. Several of the top co-occurrence clusters appeared to be linked to parvovirus B19, influenza, CMV and Epstein-Barr virus, according to a later analysis. A group of highly shared sequence variants was considered likely to be a technical artifact of the sequencing pipeline. The cohort was sequenced for TCR beta chains only, and without alpha or paired-chain data the features that could be detected were limited. Sequencing depth was assumed to be roughly uniform across donors in the presence/absence analyses, though that assumption may not hold. The classifier was reported to diagnose cytomegalovirus status with high specificity and sensitivity in both the original cohort and the validation cohort. HLA typing was unavailable for some donors at each locus, so association tests used only the typed subset. In a later analysis, 15,000 to 20,000 TCR beta sequences were associated with specific HLA alleles at a false discovery rate of 0.05. In a later genetic analysis, fewer N-insertions in productive TCRs were reported among donors in an Asian-associated ancestry cluster than the approximately 710-donor mean.

Remarks on this clone: Its antigen is unknown. At one of its ends the junction is not consistent with the germline gene, which may arise from a read error. At the DNA level, this CDR3 is encoded by other sequences in the same sample as well.

The material sequenced was PBMCs. The chain joins TRBV5-1 to TRBJ1-4, with an unclear D gene assignment. This sequence was found in a woman between 18 and 29 years old in good health and CMV-seronegative. Read as DNA, the sequence is TGCGCCAGCAGCTTGGGGGGAGCAACTAATGAAAAGCTGTTTTTT. This gives the protein CASSLGGATNEKLFF.